This T cell receptor beta chain was recovered during a study of CD8 T cells in ankylosing spondylitis. This clonotype was observed a few times. The antigen is unknown. Study-wide results and limits: The clones that were linked to disease were reported to be significantly enriched in matched synovial fluid samples from ankylosing spondylitis patients. A CD8+ phenotype characterized the disease-linked clones, which were relatively rare in peripheral blood.

The CDR3 sequence is 14 residues long. With 9 bases removed from V and 3 bases from J, the gap between germline ends came to 17 bases. Germline CDR1 reads MNHNS; CDR2 reads SASEGT. TCRdb analysed the 5' RACE reads with MiXCR anew, one entry per CDR3 protein. The sample holds 300,000 to 400,000 distinct CDR3 sequences, 20% seen once. Sequenced: blood, either unsorted or a sorted T cell fraction (not recorded which). This TCR derives from a male donor with ankylosing spondylitis or in good health (not recorded which). This sequence joins TRBV6-1 and TRBJ1-2, with D perhaps matching TRBD1 (5 bases). CDR3 amino acids: CASPGWGTHYGYTF. As DNA, the CDR3 is TGTGCCAGTCCAGGATGGGGGACCCACTATGGCTACACCTTC.